The 13 T cell receptor beta chains below all came from one sample that was sequenced in a study of post-analysis software for immune sequencing data. Unique molecular identifiers featured in each of the TCR beta cDNA libraries. TCRdb re-derived calls from the PCR reads in MiXCR, one entry per CDR3 protein. Here the sample spans over 300,000 distinct CDR3 sequences, roughly 35% being singletons. Which antigens these TCRs recognize remains unknown. The study, taken as a whole, reports: Elevated frequency relative to controls characterized roughly five TRBV segments in patients, TRBV5-6, TRBV5-1 and TRBV20-1 among them.

What was sequenced was blood. These receptors originate from a girl aged 10-17 years with multiple sclerosis.

Concerning this clonotype: A clone one base away is much larger, so this may be a read error. The chain couples TRBV4-1 to TRBJ2-7; D gene unclear. Germline V gene sequence: CDR1 MGHRA, CDR2 YSYEKL. The CDR3 is 13 residues long. The CDR3 DNA is TGCGCCGGCAGCCAAGACGTCGGCTACGAGCAGTACTTC. Translation: CAGSQDVGYEQYF.

This clonotype was detected a few times. The chain joins TRBV12-5 to TRBJ2-5; 10 bases line up with TRBD2. CDR1 and CDR2 (germline): LGHNT, FRNRAP. There are 16 residues in the CDR3. V gave up 0 bases and J gave up 4 bases; unmatched junction bases: 5. CDR3 residues: CASGLVLSGGVETQYF. DNA for the CDR3: TGTGCTAGTGGTTTGGTACTGAGCGGGGGGGTAGAGACCCAGTACTTC.

The chain combines TRBV7-8 with TRBJ2-7; possibly TRBD1 for D (5 bases). V gave up 0 bases and J gave up 2 bases, with 8 bases separating them. CDR1 is SGHVS, CDR2 FQNEAQ, per germline. The CDR3 runs to 14 residues. The CDR3 region has the DNA TGTGCCAGCAGCTTAGCCAGGGAAACCTACGAGCAGTACTTC. Translating it yields CASSLARETYEQYF.

The chain combines TRBV20-1 with TRBJ2-7; D is possibly TRBD1 or TRBD2 (5 bases each). This CDR3 spans 14 amino acids. The V end lost 6 bases, the J end lost 3 bases, and 18 bases lay between the germline ends. Germline V CDR1 and CDR2: DFQATT, SNEGSKA (reference sequence). CDR3 nucleotide sequence: TGCAGTGCGCCCGGGACCGAGAGGGTCTACGAGCAGTACTTC. Translating it yields CSAPGTERVYEQYF.

In its sample, this clonotype was seen many times. V and J are TRBV7-3 and TRBJ1-5, with D perhaps TRBD1 (5 bases). Trimming removed 4 bases at V and 5 bases at J, with 9 bases between. The CDR3 loop spans 13 amino acids. Germline V CDR1 and CDR2: SGHTA, FQGTGA. The CDR3 region has the DNA TGTGCCAGCAGCTCTGACAGAGATCAGCCCCAGCATTTT. Translated: CASSSDRDQPQHF.

About this clonotype itself: It is unclear where the CDR3 begins or ends on the DNA, so no DNA is shown, and the CDR3 is as TCRdb lists it. The CDR3 sequence: CSVGAGNGGDWFF. This chain joins TRBV29-1 and TRBJ2-1; the table gives TRBD1 as D, unverified against the DNA. The V gene's germline CDR1 is SQVTM and CDR2 ANQGSEA. A total of 13 residues make up the CDR3, ends included.

This clonotype was counted a few times. The gene calls are TRBV5-5 and TRBJ2-7; no firm D call. V was trimmed by 0 bases and J by 4 bases, leaving 14 bases between them. This CDR3 is 15 amino acids long. Germline CDR1 is SGHKS and CDR2 is YYEKEE (reference sequence). The CDR3 reads CASSLVGSGYYEQYF. The CDR3 nucleotides read TGTGCCAGCAGCTTGGTCGGATCAGGTTATTACGAGCAGTACTTC.

CDR3 sequence reads: CSNGQGTGYTF. The CDR3 region has the DNA TGCAGTAACGGACAGGGAACGGGCTACACCTTC. This chain links TRBV20-1 with TRBJ1-2, with 8 positions matching TRBD1. The CDR3 sequence is 11 residues long. Looked up from germline, CDR1 is DFQATT and CDR2 is SNEGSKA (reference sequence). V lost 8 bases to trimming and J lost 8 bases; unmatched junction nucleotides: 7.

This sequence joins TRBV3-1 and TRBJ2-3; 10 bases fit TRBD2. Germline lookup yields CDR1 LGHDT and CDR2 YNNKEL (reference sequence). CDR3 length equals 14 residues. Losses at the gene ends were 10 bases for V and 3 bases for J; bases not matched to a gene: 7. The CDR3: CATVSSGGTDTQYF. The CDR3 region has the DNA TGTGCCACCGTATCTAGCGGGGGTACAGATACGCAGTATTTT.

This clonotype was seen a handful of times. The chain is built from TRBV12-3 or TRBV12-4 and TRBJ2-7; D might be TRBD1 (6 bases). The V end lost 2 bases, the J end lost 5 bases, and 13 bases lay between the germline ends. This CDR3 has 14 amino acids. In nucleotides, the CDR3 is TGTGCCAGCAGTTTAATGGGCCAGGGGCACGAGCAGTACTTC. This codes for CASSLMGQGHEQYF.

The V gene is TRBV12-3 or TRBV12-4, the J gene TRBJ2-5, with D perhaps TRBD1 or TRBD2 (5 bases each). CDR3 length: 13 residues. Trimming stripped 1 base from V and 13 bases from J, with 16 bases between. The CDR3 DNA reads TGTGCCAGCAGTTTAGGGAAGTTCCAGAGGGGGTACTTC. It translates to CASSLGKFQRGYF.

The rearrangement uses TRBV9 and TRBJ2-1; the match to TRBD2 covers 9 bases. The CDR3 has 15 amino acids. The V segment lost 3 bases and the J segment 8 bases; nucleotides outside the gene matches: 9. Germline assignment: CDR1 SGDLS and CDR2 YYNGEE. CDR3 nucleotide sequence: TGTGCCAGCAGCGGCCAGCGGGGGGCCGGTGATGAGCAGTTCTTC. It codes for CASSGQRGAGDEQFF.

The sample holds a few counts of this clonotype. The chain is built from TRBV29-1 and TRBJ1-2; D is ambiguous. CDR3 length: 11 residues. Trimming took off 7 bases at V and 2 bases at J, with 8 bases between the two ends. In germline, CDR1 is SQVTM, CDR2 ANQGSEA. The CDR3 DNA follows: TGCAGCGCCGTCGACAACTATGGCTACACCTTC. As protein: CSAVDNYGYTF.